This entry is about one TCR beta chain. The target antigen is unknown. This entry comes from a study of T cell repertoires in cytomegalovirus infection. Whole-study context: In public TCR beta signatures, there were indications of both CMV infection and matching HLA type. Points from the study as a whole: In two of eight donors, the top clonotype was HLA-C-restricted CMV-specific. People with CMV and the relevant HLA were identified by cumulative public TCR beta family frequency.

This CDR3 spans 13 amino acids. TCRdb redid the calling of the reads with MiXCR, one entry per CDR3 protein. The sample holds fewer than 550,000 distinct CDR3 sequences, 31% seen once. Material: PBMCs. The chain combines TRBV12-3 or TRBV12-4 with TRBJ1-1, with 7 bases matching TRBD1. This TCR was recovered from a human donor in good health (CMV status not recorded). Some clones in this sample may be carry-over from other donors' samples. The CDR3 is CARSLAGTAEAFF. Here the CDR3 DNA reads TGTGCAAGAAGTTTAGCGGGGACAGCTGAAGCTTTCTTT.